What follows describes a single T cell receptor beta chain. Its antigen is not identified. These data come from a study of cytomegalovirus exposure and HLA in healthy donors. The V gene's germline CDR1 is LNHDA and CDR2 SQIVND (reference sequence). V lost 5 bases and J lost 4; bases outside the gene matches: 10. The CDR3 spans 15 residues. PCR used 60 Vbeta primers and 13 Jbeta primers. Produced via immunoSEQ multiplex PCR; TCRdb's table is partial and in-frame only. The specimen's table records roughly 120,000 clones. Whole-study results and caveats: Compared with the approximately 680-donor mean, an Asian-associated ancestry cluster reportedly had fewer N-insertions, according to a later analysis. It was only CMV serostatus that was available as immune exposure information. In a later analysis, TCR beta V- and J-gene trimming showed a link to a missense DCLRE1C variant.

This TCR was sampled from a man younger than 35 in good health and CMV-seronegative. The chain combines TRBV19 with TRBJ2-7; 8 bases line up with TRBD1. Sample: PBMCs. The CDR3 DNA is TGTGCCAGTAGTCCCGGCGGCAGGGGGCTTTACGAGCAGTACTTC. This sequence encodes CASSPGGRGLYEQYF.